A single sample gave rise to the 5 T cell receptor beta chains below, sequenced in a study of post-analysis software for immune sequencing data. The antigens these receptors bind are not known. Study findings and constraints: Five or six TRBV segments, TRBV5-6, TRBV5-1 and TRBV20-1 among them, were found more frequent in patients than controls.

The library was made from cDNA and included unique molecular identifiers. TCRdb fed the PCR reads into MiXCR, producing one record per CDR3 protein. The sample includes 450,000 to 700,000 distinct CDR3 sequences, 44% of them seen just once. The sequencing sample was made of blood. These receptors all come from a girl aged 5-17 years with multiple sclerosis.

The chain is built from TRBV15 and TRBJ2-7; D might be TRBD1 (6 bases). Germline lookup yields CDR1 LNHNV and CDR2 YYDKDF (reference sequence). Trimming shortened V by 1 base and J by 2 bases, and 15 bases separated the two germline ends. This CDR3 is 16 amino acids long. CDR3 nucleotides: TGTGCCACCAGCAGAGGGGCAGGGGATGGGACCTACGAGCAGTACTTC. Its protein product is CATSRGAGDGTYEQYF.

This clonotype was counted between two and nine times. V gene TRBV12-3 or TRBV12-4 combines with J gene TRBJ1-4; perhaps TRBD1 as D (6 bases). The length of the CDR3 is 13 residues. V shed 8 bases and J shed 7 bases, with 14 bases lying between them. In DNA form, the CDR3 reads TGTGCCAGCGCCAGGGGCTTTGGTGAAAAACTGTTTTTT. Residues: CASARGFGEKLFF.

This clonotype was seen just once. The J gene is TRBJ2-1, the V gene TRBV7-6, with D maybe TRBD2 (5 bases). This CDR3 spans 15 amino acids. Per the germline V gene, CDR1 is SGHVS and CDR2 is FNYEAQ. Deletions cut 5 bases from V and 5 bases from J, with 16 bases between. Here the CDR3 DNA reads TGTGCCAGCAGCCCCTCGGGCCGGGGTCACAATGAGCAGTTCTTC. It encodes CASSPSGRGHNEQFF.

This chain links TRBV10-2 with TRBJ1-2; TRBD1 matches 8 bases. The V gene's germline CDR1 is WSHSY and CDR2 SAAADI. The J segment lost 6 bases and the V segment lost 4 bases, leaving 4 bases of the junction unmatched. CDR3 length: 13 amino acids. The CDR3 DNA reads as TGCGCCAGCAGTGGACAGGGGATCAATGGCTACACCTTC. Protein: CASSGQGINGYTF.

Note on this clonotype: At one of its ends the junction is not consistent with the germline gene, which may arise from a read error. This chain uses TRBV12-3 or TRBV12-4 with TRBJ2-4; D gene ambiguous. The CDR3 spans 13 residues. The CDR3, as DNA: TGTGTCAGCAGTTTTAGTCTGGGGAACATTCAGTACTTC. This translates into CVSSFSLGNIQYF.